This T cell receptor beta chain was profiled in a study of T cells in Graves' hyperthyroidism and ophthalmopathy. Study summary: At the time of initial diagnosis and before any treatment, peripheral blood was collected.

This clonotype has ten or more counts. Regions amplified from RNA transcripts were the TCR beta CDR3 regions. First-round RT-PCR of the TCR CDR3 relied on the HTBI primer set. MiXCR, run by TCRdb on the multiplex PCR reads, gives a single entry per CDR3 protein. Of hundreds of thousands of distinct CDR3 sequences in the sample, roughly 14% are singletons; the top ten hold roughly 5.5%. The V gene's germline CDR1 is MNHEY and CDR2 SMNVEV (reference sequence). V gave up 5 bases and J gave up 2 bases; unmatched junction bases: 5. This CDR3 comprises 14 residues. The chain has TRBV27 and TRBJ1-2; 7 nucleotides line up with TRBD1. The TCR comes from a woman aged 25 to 39 with Graves' hyperthyroidism that later progressed to Graves' ophthalmopathy. The sequencing input was blood. The CDR3 sequence: CASSGSQGNYGYTF. The CDR3, as DNA: TGTGCCAGCAGTGGGTCACAGGGGAACTATGGCTACACCTTC.